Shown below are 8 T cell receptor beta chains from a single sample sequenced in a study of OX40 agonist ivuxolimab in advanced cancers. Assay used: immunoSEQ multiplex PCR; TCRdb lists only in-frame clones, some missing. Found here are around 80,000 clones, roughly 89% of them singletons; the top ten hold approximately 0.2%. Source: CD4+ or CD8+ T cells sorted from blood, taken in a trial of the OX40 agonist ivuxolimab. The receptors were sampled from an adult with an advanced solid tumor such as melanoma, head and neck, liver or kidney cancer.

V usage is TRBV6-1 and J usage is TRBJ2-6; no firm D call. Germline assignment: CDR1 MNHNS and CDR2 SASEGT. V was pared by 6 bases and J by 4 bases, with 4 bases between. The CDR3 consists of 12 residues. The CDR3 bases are TGTGCCAGCAGGGTGGGGGCCAACGTCCTGACTTTC. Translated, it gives CASRVGANVLTF.

The chain's CDR3 is CASSLTSFYNEQFF. The CDR3 coding sequence is TGTGCCAGCAGCTTAACTAGTTTCTACAATGAGCAGTTCTTC. The chain joins TRBV7-6 to TRBJ2-1, with D possibly matching TRBD2 (5 bases). This CDR3 comprises 14 residues. Looked up from germline, CDR1 is SGHVS and CDR2 is FNYEAQ. Trimming took off 2 bases at V and 3 bases at J, with 8 bases between the two ends.

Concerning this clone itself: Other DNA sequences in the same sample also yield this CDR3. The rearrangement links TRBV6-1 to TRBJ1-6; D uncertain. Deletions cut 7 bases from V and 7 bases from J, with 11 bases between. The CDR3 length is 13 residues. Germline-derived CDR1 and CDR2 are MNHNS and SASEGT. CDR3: CASIRQGNSPLHF. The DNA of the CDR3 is TGTGCCAGCATACGGCAAGGAAATTCACCCCTCCACTTT.

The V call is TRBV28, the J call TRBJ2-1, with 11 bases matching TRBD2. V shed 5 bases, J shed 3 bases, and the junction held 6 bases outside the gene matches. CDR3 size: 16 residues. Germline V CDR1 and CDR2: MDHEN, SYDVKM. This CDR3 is CASSPPGTSGYNEQFF. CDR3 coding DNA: TGTGCCAGCAGTCCTCCCGGGACTAGCGGCTACAATGAGCAGTTCTTC. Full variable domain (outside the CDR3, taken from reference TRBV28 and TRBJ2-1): DVKVTQSSRYLVKRTGEKVFLECVQDMDHENMFWYRQDPGLGLRLIYFSYDVKMKEKGDIPEGYSVSREKKERFSLILESASTNQTSMYLCASSPPGTSGYNEQFFGPGTRLTVL.

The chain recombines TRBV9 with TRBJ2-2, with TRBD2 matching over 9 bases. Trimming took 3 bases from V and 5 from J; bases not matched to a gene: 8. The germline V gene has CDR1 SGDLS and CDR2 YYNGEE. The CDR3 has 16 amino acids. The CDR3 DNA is TGTGCCAGCAGCGCGGTCAGACTAGCGGTTACCGGGGAGCTGTTTTTT. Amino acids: CASSAVRLAVTGELFF.

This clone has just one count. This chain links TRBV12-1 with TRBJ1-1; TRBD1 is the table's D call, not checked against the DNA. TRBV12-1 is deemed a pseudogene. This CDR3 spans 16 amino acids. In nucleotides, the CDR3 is TGTGCCAGCAGTCCCCCCCGGGACAGCTTGAACACTGAAGCTTTCTTT. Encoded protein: CASSPPRDSLNTEAFF.

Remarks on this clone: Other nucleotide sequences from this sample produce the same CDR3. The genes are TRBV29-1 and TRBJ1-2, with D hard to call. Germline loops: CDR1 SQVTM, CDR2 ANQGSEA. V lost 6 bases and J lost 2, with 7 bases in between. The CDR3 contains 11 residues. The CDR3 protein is CSVGGNYGYTF. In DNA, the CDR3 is TGCAGCGTGGGTGGCAACTATGGCTACACCTTC. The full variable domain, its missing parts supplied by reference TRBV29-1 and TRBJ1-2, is SAVISQKPSRDICQRGTSLTIQCQVDSQVTMMFWYRQQPGQSLTLIATANQGSEATYESGFVIDKFPISRPNLTFSTLTVSNMSPEDSSIYLCSVGGNYGYTFGSGTRLTVV.

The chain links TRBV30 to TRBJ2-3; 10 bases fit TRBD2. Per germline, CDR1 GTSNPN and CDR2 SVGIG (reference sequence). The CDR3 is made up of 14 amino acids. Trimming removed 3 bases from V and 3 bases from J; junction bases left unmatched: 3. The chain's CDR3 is CAWSLSGGTDTQYF. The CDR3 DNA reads TGTGCCTGGAGCCTTAGCGGGGGGACAGATACGCAGTATTTT. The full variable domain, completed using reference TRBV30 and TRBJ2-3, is SQTIHQWPATLVQPVGSPLSLECTVEGTSNPNLYWYRQAAGRGLQLLFYSVGIGQISSEVPQNLSASRPQDRQFILSSKKLLLSDSGFYLCAWSLSGGTDTQYFGPGTRLTVL.